This T cell receptor (beta chain) was sequenced in a study of blood T cell repertoires in COVID-19. Study-wide background: In each case, the material was cDNA or gDNA derived from T cells, B-cell-depleted T cells, or PBMCs.

The CDR3 covers 15 residues. CDR1 SNHLY and CDR2 FYNNEI come from the germline V gene. Trimming stripped 3 bases from V and 5 bases from J, with 13 bases between. Some clones are missing from TCRdb's copy, which holds only in-frame ones; the method was immunoSEQ multiplex PCR. The data show roughly 250,000 clones, with approximately 80% seen just once and 4.5% to 6% held by the top ten. This clone was seen a handful of times. The sample was peripheral blood. The chain is built from TRBV2 and TRBJ2-2; D gene ambiguous. This TCR came from a woman of 80 years or more with active or convalescent COVID-19. The CDR3 sequence: CASSDFSVVTGELFF. The CDR3 coding sequence is TGTGCCAGCAGTGATTTCAGCGTAGTGACCGGGGAGCTGTTTTTT.